This is a list of T cell receptor beta chains from one sample in a study of shared clonotypes between healthy human individuals. The data were produced by immunoSEQ multiplex PCR, yet TCRdb's version contains in-frame clones alone and is incomplete. The sample gives some 2,000,000 clones, roughly 96% of which show up once; 0.13% is in the top ten. Sequenced material: naive CD4+ T cells sorted from blood. These receptors originate from a man aged 18 to 30 in good health. Each CDR3 is given with its conserved first and last residue. D genes are given only for firm matches. Size is stated for part of the rows, as once, few or many counts, or as a class when the clone is expanded.

v_gene	abundance	j_gene	d_gene	CDR3nt	CDR3aa
TRBV5-6	once	TRBJ2-2	TRBD1	TGTGCCAGCAGCCTGACAGGGGTGGACACCGGGGAGCTGTTTTTT	CASSLTGVDTGELFF
TRBV7-9	.	TRBJ1-4	.	TGTGCCAGCAGCTCACCTCCAGGGCGTCCTAATGAAAAACTGTTTTTT	CASSSPPGRPNEKLFF
TRBV7-2	.	TRBJ2-7	.	TGTGCCAGCAGCTTAATGTCCCCCGAGAGGCAGTACTTC	CASSLMSPERQYF
TRBV5-1	.	TRBJ1-2	.	TGCGCCAGCAGTCTACAGACAACCCGGGCGGCCTATGGCTACACCTTC	CASSLQTTRAAYGYTF
TRBV29-1	.	TRBJ2-1	TRBD1	TGCAGCGTTATTCTTCTCCGGGACAGGGTCAATGAGCAGTTCTTC	CSVILLRDRVNEQFF
TRBV6-5	.	TRBJ2-1	TRBD2	TGTGCCACCCAATGGGGTAGCGGGAGTGACAATGAGCAGTTCTTC	CATQWGSGSDNEQFF
TRBV4-2	.	TRBJ2-2	.	TGTGCCAGCAGCCAAGCTCAGACCGGGGAGCTGTTTTTT	CASSQAQTGELFF
TRBV6-6	.	TRBJ2-2	.	TGTGCCAGCAGTTATAGCGGGAACACCGGGGAGCTGTTTTTT	CASSYSGNTGELFF
TRBV6-1	.	TRBJ1-3	.	TGTGCCACCGGACTTTACTCTGGAAACACCATATATTTT	CATGLYSGNTIYF
TRBV11-2	.	TRBJ1-6	.	TGTGCCAGCAGCTTAGTCCAGGCGGGCGCACGCACCCTCCACTTT	CASSLVQAGARTLHF
TRBV5-6	.	TRBJ2-7	.	TGTGCCAGCAGCCCACCGACGGGCGGGACCTACGAGCAGTACTTC	CASSPPTGGTYEQYF
TRBV18	.	TRBJ1-1	TRBD1	TGTGCCAGCTCCGGGACAGCCACTGAAGCTTTCTTT	CASSGTATEAFF
TRBV19	.	TRBJ1-2	TRBD1	TGTGCCAGTAGTATCCGGGACAGGGGTCGGGGCTACACCTTC	CASSIRDRGRGYTF
TRBV7-9	.	TRBJ2-5	TRBD2	TGTGCCAGCAGCCCCGGGGTAGCGGGACCACAAGAGACCCAGTACTTC	CASSPGVAGPQETQYF
TRBV27	.	TRBJ2-7	TRBD2	TGTGCCAGCGTCCCGACTAGCGGGAGTGGGTACGAGCAGTACTTC	CASVPTSGSGYEQYF
TRBV14	.	TRBJ2-7	TRBD1	TGTGCCAGCAGCCGCCAGTGGACAGGAGAATACGAGCAGTACTTC	CASSRQWTGEYEQYF
TRBV9	.	TRBJ1-5	.	TGTGCCAGCAGCGTAGGAACCAGCAATCAGCCCCAGCATTTT	CASSVGTSNQPQHF
TRBV7-2	.	TRBJ2-7	.	TGTGCCAGCAGCTTCGGTCCAGGTACCTACGAGCAGTACTTC	CASSFGPGTYEQYF
TRBV27	.	TRBJ2-7	.	TGTGCCAGCAGTTTGCTCGGGACTCCCAGGGGACCCTACGAGCAGTACTTC	CASSLLGTPRGPYEQYF
TRBV4-3	.	TRBJ2-3	.	TGCGCCAGCAGCCAAGACAAAGGCACAGATACGCAGTATTTT	CASSQDKGTDTQYF
TRBV7-9	.	TRBJ2-1	.	TGTGCCAGCAGCTTAGTGGGGACCTCCTACAATGAGCAGTTCTTC	CASSLVGTSYNEQFF
TRBV2	.	TRBJ1-6	TRBD1	TGTGCCAGCAGTCCGGATCCGACAGGGGCGAATTCACCCCTCCACTTT	CASSPDPTGANSPLHF
TRBV10-3	once	TRBJ2-3	TRBD2	TGTGCCATCAGTTCGGGACTAGCGGGCGACGCAGATACGCAGTATTTT	CAISSGLAGDADTQYF
TRBV7-9	.	TRBJ2-3	.	TGTGCCAGCAGACCCCGGGGGGAGGGGGCAGATACGCAGTATTTT	CASRPRGEGADTQYF
TRBV7-9	.	TRBJ2-7	TRBD2	TGTGCCAGCAGCTTAAGGCCTAGCGGGATGAGGAAGCAGTACTTC	CASSLRPSGMRKQYF
TRBV15	.	TRBJ2-5	TRBD2	TGTGCCACCAGCGGGGGACTAGCGGGGGCCGCAGGAGAGACCCAGTACTTC	CATSGGLAGAAGETQYF
TRBV5-6	.	TRBJ2-5	.	TGTGCCAGCAGCTTGATATCTTACCAAGAGACCCAGTACTTC	CASSLISYQETQYF
TRBV5-1	.	TRBJ2-2	.	TGCGCCAGCAGCTTATCGTTTGTAGCGAACACCGGGGAGCTGTTTTTT	CASSLSFVANTGELFF
TRBV11-2	.	TRBJ2-5	.	TGTGCCAGCAGTTTAGGGGTGGCGGAGACCCAGTACTTC	CASSLGVAETQYF
TRBV6-6	.	TRBJ1-5	.	TGTGCCAGCATGGCAAGCAATCAGCCCCAGCATTTT	CASMASNQPQHF
TRBV28	.	TRBJ1-6	.	TGTGCCAGCAGCCAGGGAGCATCAAACAGAGGGTATCGGAATTCACCCCTCCACTTT	CASSQGASNRGYRNSPLHF
TRBV5-4	.	TRBJ1-1	.	TGTGCCTCGAGGATAGGGATAGGAGTCACTGAAGCTTTCTTT	CASRIGIGVTEAFF
TRBV28	.	TRBJ2-6	.	TGTGCCTGCAATCGAGATCCCTCTGGGGCCAACGTCCTGACTTTC	CACNRDPSGANVLTF
TRBV27	.	TRBJ1-1	TRBD1	TGTGCCAGCAGTTCGACAGGGTGGACTGAAGCTTTCTTT	CASSSTGWTEAFF
TRBV5-1	once	TRBJ2-5	TRBD2	TGCGCCAGCAGCTTGAGTACGACTAGCGAAGAGACCCAGTACTTC	CASSLSTTSEETQYF
TRBV9	.	TRBJ2-1	.	TGTGCCAGCAGCGTAGTTGGGCACGCGAATGAGCAGTTCTTC	CASSVVGHANEQFF
TRBV30	.	TRBJ1-2	.	TGTGCCTGGAACCTAAGGGCTGCTGATGGCTACACCTTC	CAWNLRAADGYTF
TRBV27	.	TRBJ1-3	.	TGTGCCAGCTCCAGTCTCTCCGCCGGGTCTGGAAACACCATATATTTT	CASSSLSAGSGNTIYF
TRBV10-2	.	TRBJ2-7	TRBD1	TGCGCCAGCTGCTCCGGGACAGGGGGCTTTGCCTACGAGCAGTACTTC	CASCSGTGGFAYEQYF
TRBV7-9	.	TRBJ2-6	.	TGTGCCAGCGGACAGAGCTCTGGGGCCAACGTCCTGACTTTC	CASGQSSGANVLTF
TRBV11-2	.	TRBJ2-1	.	TGTGCCAGCAGCCCAGGGGAATACAATGAGCAGTTCTTC	CASSPGEYNEQFF
TRBV2	.	TRBJ2-3	.	TGTGCCAGCAGCCTCCGGGACACAGATACGCAGTATTTT	CASSLRDTDTQYF
TRBV2	.	TRBJ1-2	TRBD1	TGTGCCAGCATGAAAGACAGGGGCATTCCCTATGGCTACACCTTC	CASMKDRGIPYGYTF
TRBV5-1	.	TRBJ1-1	.	TGCGCCAGCAGCTTGGGTGGGGACCCTGATTCTGAAGCTTTCTTT	CASSLGGDPDSEAFF
TRBV5-8	.	TRBJ2-7	.	TGTGCCAGCAGCATAAACAGGGAGGGCCCTTCTGAGGAGCAGTACTTC	CASSINREGPSEEQYF
TRBV5-1	.	TRBJ1-5	TRBD1	TGCGCCAGCAGTCCCGGGACAGGGGATTTCCAGCCCCAGCATTTT	CASSPGTGDFQPQHF
TRBV9	.	TRBJ1-2	TRBD1	TGTGCCAGCAGCGTAGATGGGAGAGGGGTTTGGACAGGGGACTATGGCTACACCTTC	CASSVDGRGVWTGDYGYTF
TRBV7-2	.	TRBJ2-1	.	TGTGCCAGCAGCCTTCGGGACGCCTACAATGAGCAGTTCTTC	CASSLRDAYNEQFF
TRBV5-1	.	TRBJ2-7	TRBD2	TGCGCCAGCAGCACCGGGACTAGTCTTCACGAGCAGTACTTC	CASSTGTSLHEQYF
TRBV5-4	.	TRBJ2-1	TRBD2	TGCGCCAGCAGCCAAGAAGGGACTAGCGGCAATGAGCAGTTCTTC	CASSQEGTSGNEQFF
TRBV6-1	.	TRBJ2-5	.	TGTGCCAGCAGTGAGGGCAGGATCGTGGAGACCCAGTACTTC	CASSEGRIVETQYF
TRBV10-3	.	TRBJ2-7	.	TGTGCCATCAGTGCGTACCAGGGGAGGGACGAGCAGTACTTC	CAISAYQGRDEQYF
TRBV28	.	TRBJ1-5	.	TGTGCCAGCAGAGACAGTAGCCAGCCCCAGCATTTT	CASRDSSQPQHF
TRBV2	.	TRBJ1-2	TRBD1	TGTGCCAGCAGCTACCTGCGACAGGGAATTTACGGCTACACCTTC	CASSYLRQGIYGYTF
TRBV10-3	.	TRBJ2-1	.	TGTGCCATCACCGATAGGGGGGGGTCAGGGAGCAATGAGCAGTTCTTC	CAITDRGGSGSNEQFF
TRBV29-1	.	TRBJ2-1	.	TGCAGCGCCAACGCGGGACAGTTAAGGAACAATGAGCAGTTCTTC	CSANAGQLRNNEQFF
TRBV9	.	TRBJ2-7	TRBD1	TGTGCCAGCAGCGTCGGAGGACAGGGGGCTCGCGAGCAGTACTTC	CASSVGGQGAREQYF